Following are 32 T cell receptor beta chains from one sample sequenced in a study of identical twins. In TCRdb, the 5' RACE reads were re-called with MiXCR into one record per CDR3 protein. Among 450,000 or so distinct CDR3 sequences, around a sixth were seen once, and the ten largest hold roughly 12%. Sample: naive T cells sorted from blood. Receptors were obtained from a man aged 45 to 65 in good health.

This chain connects TRBV29-1 to TRBJ2-1, with a weak D call TRBD1 (5 bases). This CDR3 is 20 amino acids long. Germline CDR1 reads SQVTM; CDR2 reads ANQGSEA. The V gene lost 3 bases and the J gene lost 0 bases, with 27 bases spanning the gap. CDR3 in DNA: TGCAGCGTTGACCCCCCGACAGAAGATATAGCAATGAGCTCCTACAATGAGCAGTTCTTC. This gives the protein CSVDPPTEDIAMSSYNEQFF.

There are many counts of this clonotype. The rearrangement uses TRBV20-1 and TRBJ2-1; D remains unclear. The CDR3 contains 15 residues. V lost 3 bases and J 7 bases, leaving 19 bases between the germline ends. CDR1 DFQATT and CDR2 SNEGSKA come from the germline V gene (reference sequence). The CDR3 here is CSARTPRRLRNEQFF. In DNA, the CDR3 is TGCAGTGCTAGGACCCCGCGTCGACTGCGGAATGAGCAGTTCTTC.

There are a few counts of this clonotype. The chain couples TRBV5-1 to TRBJ2-2; 8 bases match TRBD1. The CDR3 has 12 amino acids. V trimming: 5 bases; J trimming: 10 bases; junction bases outside the gene matches: 4. Germline assignment: CDR1 SGHRS and CDR2 YFSETQ. The CDR3 DNA sequence: TGCGCCAGCAGAACAGGGGGAGAGGAGCTGTTTTTT. Protein product: CASRTGGEELFF.

The table lists this clonotype with a few counts. The rearrangement joins TRBV20-1 to TRBJ1-5; the D is unclear. V was trimmed by 0 bases and J by 2 bases, leaving 17 bases between them. This CDR3 is 17 amino acids long. The germline CDR1 and CDR2 sequences are DFQATT and SNEGSKA (reference sequence). The CDR3 reads CSARDLGVGSGNQPQHF. CDR3 DNA sequence: TGCAGTGCTAGAGATCTTGGGGTAGGTAGCGGCAATCAGCCCCAGCATTTT.

This clonotype was recorded a few times. The rearrangement joins TRBV7-6 to TRBJ2-7, with TRBD1 matching over 7 bases. The V and J ends lost 5 bases and 6 bases, in that order; junction bases with no gene match: 10. Germline V gene data show CDR1 as SGHVS and CDR2 as FNYEAQ. CDR3 size: 14 residues. In DNA form, the CDR3 reads TGTGCCAGCAGCCCGACCGGGACAGTCCGCGAGCAGTACTTC. Amino acids: CASSPTGTVREQYF.

This clonotype appeared once. The rearrangement uses TRBV12-3 or TRBV12-4 and TRBJ2-1, with D perhaps matching TRBD2 (7 bases). Trimming removed 3 bases at V and 3 bases at J, with 15 bases between. CDR3 length equals 16 residues. The CDR3 DNA follows: TGTGCCAGCAGTTTGGGGGGGGGGCCTGGCTACAATGAGCAGTTCTTC. It yields the protein CASSLGGGPGYNEQFF.

This clonotype was seen a handful of times. This rearrangement joins TRBV5-1 to TRBJ2-7; 7 bases agree with TRBD1. Trimming removed 7 bases from V and 2 bases from J; junction bases left unmatched: 9. The germline V gene has CDR1 SGHRS and CDR2 YFSETQ. The CDR3 runs 14 residues. CDR3: CASHRQGEAYEQYF. CDR3 nucleotides: TGCGCCAGCCATCGACAGGGAGAGGCCTACGAGCAGTACTTC.

This clonotype was seen many times. V gene TRBV29-1 combines with J gene TRBJ2-3, with unresolved D. Germline V gene lookup returns CDR1 SQVTM and CDR2 ANQGSEA. The CDR3 runs to 14 residues. Deletions cut 4 bases from V and 4 bases from J, with 15 bases between. CDR3 sequence reads: CSVADPSISDTQYF. DNA of the CDR3: TGCAGCGTTGCTGACCCCTCCATATCAGATACGCAGTATTTT.

In its sample, this clonotype was seen a few times. The rearrangement joins TRBV4-3 to TRBJ2-7; 8 bases line up with TRBD1. The ends lost 3 bases at V and 2 bases at J; junction bases unmatched: 15. Looked up from germline, CDR1 is LGHNA and CDR2 is YSLEER. The CDR3 sequence is 18 residues long. CDR3 amino acids: CASSHAGTGDSLTYEQYF. The DNA of the CDR3 is TGCGCCAGCAGCCATGCTGGGACAGGCGATAGCCTTACCTACGAGCAGTACTTC.

V usage is TRBV12-3 or TRBV12-4 and J usage is TRBJ1-1; unclear D gene. V lost 6 bases and J lost 7, with 15 bases in between. The CDR3 sequence is 13 residues long. CDR3 DNA sequence: TGTGCCAGCAGCCACCCCTACAGCTATGAAGCTTTCTTT. The encoded protein is CASSHPYSYEAFF.

V is TRBV20-1 and J is TRBJ1-1, with TRBD1 as a possible D gene (6 bases). V lost 7 bases and J lost 4, with 16 bases in between. Per the germline V gene, CDR1 is DFQATT and CDR2 is SNEGSKA (reference sequence). The CDR3 totals 13 residues. CDR3: CSVKQGIFTEAFF. The CDR3 DNA follows: TGCAGTGTCAAACAGGGTATATTCACTGAAGCTTTCTTT.

This clonotype turned up a few times. V gene TRBV20-1 combines with J gene TRBJ1-1; 9 bases are shared with TRBD1. The CDR3 has 15 residues. Trimming took 5 bases from V and 4 from J; bases not matched to a gene: 11. Per the germline V gene, CDR1 is DFQATT and CDR2 is SNEGSKA (reference sequence). The CDR3 is CSAPTTTGGGTEAFF. CDR3 coding DNA: TGCAGTGCTCCCACAACGACAGGGGGAGGCACTGAAGCTTTCTTT.

There are a few counts of this clonotype. V is TRBV5-1 and J is TRBJ2-1, with TRBD1 matching 7 bases. CDR3 length: 16 residues. CDR1 is SGHRS and CDR2 is YFSETQ in the germline V gene. The trim removed 4 bases at V and 2 bases at J, leaving 9 bases unmatched. The CDR3 nucleotides read TGCGCCAGCAGCCCACCTCGACAGGGAACCTACAATGAGCAGTTCTTC. This gives the protein CASSPPRQGTYNEQFF.

The chain joins TRBV20-1 to TRBJ2-4; 9 bases align to TRBD2. The CDR3 consists of 15 residues. The germline V gene encodes CDR1 DFQATT and CDR2 SNEGSKA (reference sequence). The trim removed 4 bases at V and 0 bases at J, leaving 4 bases unmatched. In DNA, the CDR3 is TGCAGTGCTACTAGCGGGACGTTAGCCAAAAACATTCAGTACTTC. Amino acids: CSATSGTLAKNIQYF.

Comment on this clonotype: It may be a read error: a sequence one base away is much more abundant. The chain joins TRBV9 to TRBJ2-3; D may be TRBD1 or TRBD2 (5 bases each). The CDR3 covers 18 residues. The germline V gene has CDR1 SGDLS and CDR2 YYNGEE. The CDR3 nucleotides are TGTGCCAGCAGCACCACTAGTGCCCCCGGGGCTGGAACAGATATGCAGTATTTT. Translating it yields CASSTTSAPGAGTDMQYF.

The rearrangement links TRBV4-3 to TRBJ1-2; TRBD1 matches 7 bases. With V trimmed by 3 bases and J by 7 bases, 11 bases remained unmatched. The CDR3 totals 15 residues. Per germline, CDR1 LGHNA and CDR2 YSLEER. The CDR3 DNA reads TGCGCCAGCAGCCAGAACAGGGGAAGGAAGGGTGGCTACACCTTC. As protein: CASSQNRGRKGGYTF.

This clonotype showed up just a few times. The chain combines TRBV18 with TRBJ1-6, with 9 bases identical to TRBD1. Germline trimming cut 1 base from V and 8 bases from J; bases unmatched to any gene: 9. Germline V gene sequence: CDR1 KGHSH, CDR2 LQKENI. This CDR3 spans 17 amino acids. The CDR3 loop reads CASSPQRPRDRDSPLHF. The CDR3 DNA sequence: TGTGCCAGCTCACCACAACGTCCTAGGGACAGGGATTCACCCCTCCACTTT.

Only a few counts were recorded for this clonotype. This chain uses TRBV18 with TRBJ1-1; D may be TRBD1 (6 bases). The germline CDR1 and CDR2 sequences are KGHSH and LQKENI. CDR3 length: 13 residues. Trimming shortened V by 3 bases and J by 3 bases, and 8 bases separated the two germline ends. This CDR3 is CASSPDRHTEAFF. The CDR3 DNA reads TGTGCCAGCTCACCCGACAGGCACACTGAAGCTTTCTTT.

The J gene is TRBJ2-1, the V gene TRBV5-1; D gene unclear. The CDR3 consists of 15 residues. V shed 0 bases and J shed 4 bases, with 11 bases lying between them. Germline CDR1 reads SGHRS; CDR2 reads YFSETQ. CDR3 protein: CASSLASPSYNEQFF. The DNA of the CDR3 is TGCGCCAGCAGCTTGGCCTCACCCTCATACAATGAGCAGTTCTTC.

Only a few counts were recorded for this clonotype. The rearrangement uses TRBV12-3 or TRBV12-4 and TRBJ2-3, with 9 bases fitting TRBD2. Trimming took 6 bases from V and 5 from J; bases not matched to a gene: 6. The CDR3 sequence is 14 residues long. DNA of the CDR3: TGTGCCAGCAGCCCAAGACTAGCGGAAGATACGCAGTATTTT. Translation: CASSPRLAEDTQYF.

Ten or more counts support this clonotype. The V gene is TRBV28, the J gene TRBJ2-7; D is ambiguous. This CDR3 is built from 14 residues. CDR1 and CDR2 from the germline V gene are MDHEN and SYDVKM. Deletions cut 4 bases from V and 0 bases from J, with 10 bases between. CDR3 in DNA: TGTGCCAGCAGTTCGATGATGGACTCCTACGAGCAGTACTTC. As protein: CASSSMMDSYEQYF. Full variable domain (missing parts from reference TRBV28 and TRBJ2-7): DVKVTQSSRYLVKRTGEKVFLECVQDMDHENMFWYRQDPGLGLRLIYFSYDVKMKEKGDIPEGYSVSREKKERFSLILESASTNQTSMYLCASSSMMDSYEQYFGPGTRLTVT.

This clonotype was counted ten times or more. The genes are TRBV12-3 or TRBV12-4 and TRBJ2-1; TRBD1 agrees at 8 bases. The trim removed 5 bases at V and 11 bases at J, leaving 11 bases unmatched. This CDR3 region has 14 residues. CDR3 region: CASSERTGSNQQFF. CDR3 in DNA: TGTGCCAGCAGTGAAAGGACAGGGAGTAATCAGCAGTTCTTC.

This clonotype came up a few times. This sequence joins TRBV5-1 and TRBJ2-3, with D unclear. The CDR3 sequence is 14 residues long. CDR1 and CDR2 from the germline V gene are SGHRS and YFSETQ. V lost 2 bases and J lost 0, with 7 bases in between. The CDR3 region is CASSLFLSTDTQYF. DNA for the CDR3: TGCGCCAGCAGCTTATTTTTAAGCACAGATACGCAGTATTTT. The full variable domain, rest sourced from reference TRBV5-1 and TRBJ2-3, is KAGVTQTPRYLIKTRGQQVTLSCSPISGHRSVSWYQQTPGQGLQFLFEYFSETQRNKGNFPGRFSGRQFSNSRSEMNVSTLELGDSALYLCASSLFLSTDTQYFGPGTRLTVL.

The gene calls are TRBV20-1 and TRBJ2-1; 12 nucleotides align to TRBD1. Germline V CDR1 and CDR2: DFQATT, SNEGSKA (reference sequence). J was trimmed by 10 bases and V by 6 bases; bases with no gene match: 7. The CDR3 consists of 13 residues. The CDR3, as DNA: TGCAGTGCGCGGGACAGGGGGCGCGACGAGCAGTTCTTC. Translated, it gives CSARDRGRDEQFF.

This clonotype was recorded at least ten times. The V call is TRBV29-1, the J call TRBJ2-2; 10 bases fit TRBD2. The CDR3 is 14 residues long. CDR1 is SQVTM, CDR2 ANQGSEA, per germline. The V and J ends lost 7 bases and 4 bases, in that order; junction bases with no gene match: 6. CDR3 bases: TGCAGCGGGCTATCTAGCGGGAGCACCGGGGAGCTGTTTTTT. It specifies CSGLSSGSTGELFF.

The rearrangement uses TRBV6-2 or TRBV6-3 and TRBJ1-1, with a tentative D call TRBD1 (5 bases). V lost 5 bases and J 0 bases, leaving 16 bases between the germline ends. The CDR3 runs to 16 residues. CDR1 and CDR2 (germline): MNHEY, SVGEGT. The CDR3, as DNA: TGTGCCAGCAGTCGGGTTACCGGGACGGTGAACACTGAAGCTTTCTTT. Translated, it gives CASSRVTGTVNTEAFF.

The chain is built from TRBV4-2 and TRBJ2-7; tentative D call: TRBD2 (7 bases). Trimming stripped 0 bases from V and 4 bases from J, with 10 bases between. Looked up from germline, CDR1 is LGHNA and CDR2 is YNFKEQ. The CDR3 contains 14 residues. The CDR3 here is CASSQDRGGYEQYF. DNA for the CDR3: TGTGCCAGCAGCCAAGATAGGGGGGGATACGAGCAGTACTTC.

Only a few counts were recorded for this clonotype. This chain links TRBV6-2 or TRBV6-3 with TRBJ2-2; D is possibly TRBD2 (6 bases). This CDR3 is built from 13 residues. Trimming cost V 2 bases and J 5 bases, with 6 bases left between them. Looked up from germline, CDR1 is MNHEY and CDR2 is SVGEGT. In DNA, the CDR3 is TGTGCCAGCAGTTACGCGGGGACCGGGGAGCTGTTTTTT. It is translated as CASSYAGTGELFF.

V gene TRBV12-3 or TRBV12-4 combines with J gene TRBJ2-2; D may be TRBD2 (6 bases). The CDR3 is made up of 12 amino acids. Trimming removed 10 bases at V and 6 bases at J, with 12 bases between. For the CDR3, the DNA is TGTGCCACCGGGAGAGGCTCCGGGGAGCTGTTTTTT. This codes for CATGRGSGELFF.

In this sample, this clonotype turned up once. The rearrangement uses TRBV24-1 and TRBJ2-5, with a possible D match to TRBD1 (5 bases). The CDR3 runs 14 residues. Germline values: CDR1 KGHDR, CDR2 SFDVKD. With 6 bases removed from V and 3 bases from J, the gap between germline ends came to 13 bases. The CDR3 nucleotides read TGTGCCACCAGTCAAGGACACTCTAAAGAGACCCAGTACTTC. It specifies CATSQGHSKETQYF.

This clonotype was observed a few times. DNA of the CDR3: TGTGCCACCAGCAGGGGGGCGGCAGGGATCGGATACGAGCAGTACTTC. It specifies CATSRGAAGIGYEQYF. V is TRBV15 and J is TRBJ2-7, with D possibly being TRBD1 (6 bases). V was shortened by 3 bases and J by 4 bases, with 19 bases between the two germline ends. Germline-derived CDR1 and CDR2 are LNHNV and YYDKDF (reference sequence). The CDR3 has 16 residues.

This sequence joins TRBV9 and TRBJ2-3, with 9 bases fitting TRBD2. Trimming took 1 base from V and 2 from J; bases not matched to a gene: 2. Germline CDR1 and CDR2: SGDLS and YYNGEE. The CDR3 is 15 amino acids. This CDR3 is CASSVSSGDTDTQYF. Written as DNA, the CDR3 is TGTGCCAGCAGCGTATCTAGCGGGGACACAGATACGCAGTATTTT.